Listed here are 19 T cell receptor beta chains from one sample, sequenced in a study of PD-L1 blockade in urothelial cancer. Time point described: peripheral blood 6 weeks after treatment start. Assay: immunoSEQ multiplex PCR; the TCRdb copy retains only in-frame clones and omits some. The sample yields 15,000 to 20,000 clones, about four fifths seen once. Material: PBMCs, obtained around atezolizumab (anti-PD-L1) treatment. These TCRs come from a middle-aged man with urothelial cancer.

The CDR3 DNA reads TGTGCCAGCGGCTACAGGGGGGGAGAGACCCAGTACTTC. Protein sequence: CASGYRGGETQYF. This chain links TRBV2 with TRBJ2-5; D might be TRBD1 (8 bases). The CDR3 contains 13 residues. Trimming pared 8 bases from V and 4 bases from J, leaving 14 bases between. The V gene's germline CDR1 is SNHLY and CDR2 FYNNEI. Filled out from reference TRBV2 and TRBJ2-5, the complete variable domain reads EPEVTQTPSHQVTQMGQEVILRCVPISNHLYFYWYRQILGQKVEFLVSFYNNEISEKSEIFDDQFSVERPDGSNFTLKIRSTKLEDSAMYFCASGYRGGETQYFGPGTRLLVL.

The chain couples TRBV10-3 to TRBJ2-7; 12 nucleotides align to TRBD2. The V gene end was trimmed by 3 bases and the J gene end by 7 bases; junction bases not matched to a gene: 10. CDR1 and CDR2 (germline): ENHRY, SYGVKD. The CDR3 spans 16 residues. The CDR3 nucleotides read TGTGCCATCAGTGACCCGACTAGCGGGGGCCCTCGGGAGCAGTACGTC. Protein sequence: CAISDPTSGGPREQYV.

The CDR3 region is CASSEQGNIQYF. In nucleotides, the CDR3 is TGTGCCAGTAGTGAACAGGGCAACATTCAGTACTTC. The chain uses TRBV19 and TRBJ2-4, with D maybe TRBD1 (6 bases). Trimming cost V 5 bases and J 7 bases, with 9 bases left between them. The germline V gene encodes CDR1 LNHDA and CDR2 SQIVND (reference sequence). The CDR3 covers 12 residues.

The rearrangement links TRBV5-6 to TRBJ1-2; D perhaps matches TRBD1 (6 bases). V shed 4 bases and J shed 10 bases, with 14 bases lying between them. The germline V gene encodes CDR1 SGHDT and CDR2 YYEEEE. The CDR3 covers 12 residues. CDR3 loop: CASSRSGTSYTF. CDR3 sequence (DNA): TGTGCCAGCAGCAGATCCGGGACATCCTACACCTTC.

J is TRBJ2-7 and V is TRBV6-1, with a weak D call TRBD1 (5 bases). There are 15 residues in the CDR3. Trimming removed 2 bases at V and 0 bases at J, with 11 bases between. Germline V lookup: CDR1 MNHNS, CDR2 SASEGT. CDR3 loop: CASSELVDSSYEQYF. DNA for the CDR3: TGTGCCAGCAGTGAACTCGTTGACAGCTCCTACGAGCAGTACTTC.

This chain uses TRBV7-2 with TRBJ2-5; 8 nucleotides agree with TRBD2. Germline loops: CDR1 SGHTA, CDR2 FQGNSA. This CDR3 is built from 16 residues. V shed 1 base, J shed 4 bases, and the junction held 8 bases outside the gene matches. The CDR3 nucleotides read TGTGCCAGCAGCTTAGTCCCGGGACTAGTGTCAGAGACCCAGTACTTC. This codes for CASSLVPGLVSETQYF.

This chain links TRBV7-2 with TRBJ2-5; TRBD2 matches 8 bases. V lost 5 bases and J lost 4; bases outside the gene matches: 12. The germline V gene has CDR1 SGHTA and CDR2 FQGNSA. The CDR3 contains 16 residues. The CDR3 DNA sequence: TGTGCCAGCAGCCCTCTTGGCGGGGGGAATGGAGAGACCCAGTACTTC. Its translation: CASSPLGGGNGETQYF.

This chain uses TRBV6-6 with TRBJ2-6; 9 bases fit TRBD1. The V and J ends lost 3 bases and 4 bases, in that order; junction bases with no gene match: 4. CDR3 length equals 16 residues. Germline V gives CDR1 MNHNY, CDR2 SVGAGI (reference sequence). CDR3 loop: CASSYGTGLGANVLTF. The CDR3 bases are TGTGCCAGCAGTTATGGGACAGGGCTCGGGGCCAACGTCCTGACTTTC.

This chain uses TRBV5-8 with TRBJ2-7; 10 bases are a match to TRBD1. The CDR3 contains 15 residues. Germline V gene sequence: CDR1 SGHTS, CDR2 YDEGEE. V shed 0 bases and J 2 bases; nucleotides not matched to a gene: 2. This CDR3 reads CASSLAGTGAYEQYF. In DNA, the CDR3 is TGTGCCAGCAGCTTGGCCGGGACAGGGGCCTACGAGCAGTACTTC.

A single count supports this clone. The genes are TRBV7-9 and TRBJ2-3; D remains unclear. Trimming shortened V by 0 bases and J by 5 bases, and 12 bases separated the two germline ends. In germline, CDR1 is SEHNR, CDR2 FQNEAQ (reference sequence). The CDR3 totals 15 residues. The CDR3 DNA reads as TGTGCCAGCAGCTTAGCACGAGGAATAGGAGATACGCAGTATTTT. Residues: CASSLARGIGDTQYF.

The CDR3 DNA follows: TGCGCCAGCAGGGGGACAGGGGAGGTGGAGACCCAGTACTTC. As protein: CASRGTGEVETQYF. The J gene is TRBJ2-5, the V gene TRBV10-2; 10 nucleotides line up with TRBD1. V was clipped by 6 bases and J by 5 bases; unmatched bases: 6. Germline V gene data show CDR1 as WSHSY and CDR2 as SAAADI. The CDR3 is 14 amino acids.

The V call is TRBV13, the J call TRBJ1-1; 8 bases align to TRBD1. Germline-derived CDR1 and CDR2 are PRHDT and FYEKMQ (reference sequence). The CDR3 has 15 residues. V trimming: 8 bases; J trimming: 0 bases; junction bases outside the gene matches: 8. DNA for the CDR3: TGTGCCAGCGCCGGACAGGGCCACATGAACACTGAAGCTTTCTTT. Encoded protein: CASAGQGHMNTEAFF.

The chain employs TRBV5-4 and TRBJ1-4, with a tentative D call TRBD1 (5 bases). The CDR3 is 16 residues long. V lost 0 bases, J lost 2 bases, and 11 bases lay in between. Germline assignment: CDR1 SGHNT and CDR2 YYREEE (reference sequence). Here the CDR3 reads CASSLGGPSTNEKLFF. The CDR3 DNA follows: TGTGCCAGCAGCTTGGGGGGCCCGTCTACTAATGAAAAACTGTTTTTT. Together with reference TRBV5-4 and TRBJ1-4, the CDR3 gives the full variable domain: ETGVTQSPTHLIKTRGQQVTLRCSSQSGHNTVSWYQQALGQGPQFIFQYYREEENGRGNFPPRFSGLQFPNYSSELNVNALELDDSALYLCASSLGGPSTNEKLFFGSGTQLSVL.

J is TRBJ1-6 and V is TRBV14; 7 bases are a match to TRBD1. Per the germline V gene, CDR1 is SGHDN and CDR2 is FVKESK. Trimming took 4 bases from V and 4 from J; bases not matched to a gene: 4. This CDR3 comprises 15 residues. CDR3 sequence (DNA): TGTGCCAGCAGCCCGGGGACAGCTTATAATTCACCCCTCCACTTT. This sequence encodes CASSPGTAYNSPLHF.

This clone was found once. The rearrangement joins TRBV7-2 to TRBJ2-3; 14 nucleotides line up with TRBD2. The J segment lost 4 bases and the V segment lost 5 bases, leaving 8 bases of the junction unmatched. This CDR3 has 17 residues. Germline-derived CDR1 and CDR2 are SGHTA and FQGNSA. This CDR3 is CASSKGLAGASADTQYF. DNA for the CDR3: TGTGCCAGCAGCAAGGGACTAGCGGGGGCCTCGGCAGATACGCAGTATTTT.

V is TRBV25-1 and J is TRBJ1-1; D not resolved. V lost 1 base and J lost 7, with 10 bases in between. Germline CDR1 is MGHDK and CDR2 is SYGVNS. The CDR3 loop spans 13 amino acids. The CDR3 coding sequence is TGTGCCAGCAGTGAATTTGGCCGTGATGAAGCTTTCTTT. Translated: CASSEFGRDEAFF. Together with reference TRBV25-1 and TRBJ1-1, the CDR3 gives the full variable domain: EADIYQTPRYLVIGTGKKITLECSQTMGHDKMYWYQQDPGMELHLIHYSYGVNSTEKGDLSSESTVSRIRTEHFPLTLESARPSHTSQYLCASSEFGRDEAFFGQGTRLTVV.

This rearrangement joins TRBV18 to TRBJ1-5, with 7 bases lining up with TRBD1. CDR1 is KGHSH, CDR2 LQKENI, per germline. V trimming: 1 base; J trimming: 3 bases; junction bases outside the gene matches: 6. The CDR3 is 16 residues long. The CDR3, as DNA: TGTGCCAGCTCACCACAGGGGGCGAACAACAATCAGCCCCAGCATTTT. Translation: CASSPQGANNNQPQHF. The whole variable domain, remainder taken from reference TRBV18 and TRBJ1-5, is NAGVMQNPRHLVRRRGQEARLRCSPMKGHSHVYWYRQLPEEGLKFMVYLQKENIIDESGMPKERFSAEFPKEGPSILRIQQVVRGDSAAYFCASSPQGANNNQPQHFGDGTRLSIL.

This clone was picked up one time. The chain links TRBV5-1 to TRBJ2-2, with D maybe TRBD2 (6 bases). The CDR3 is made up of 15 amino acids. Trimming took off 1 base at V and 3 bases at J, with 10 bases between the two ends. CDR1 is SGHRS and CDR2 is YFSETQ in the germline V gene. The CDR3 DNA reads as TGCGCCAGCAGCTTGTCCGGGGGATACACCGGGGAGCTGTTTTTT. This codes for CASSLSGGYTGELFF.

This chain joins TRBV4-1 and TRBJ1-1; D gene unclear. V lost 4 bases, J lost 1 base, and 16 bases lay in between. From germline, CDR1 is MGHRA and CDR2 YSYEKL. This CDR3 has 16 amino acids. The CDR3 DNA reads TGCGCCAGCAGCCGACGCCCGGCCCGGGAGAACACTGAAGCTTTCTTT. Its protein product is CASSRRPARENTEAFF.